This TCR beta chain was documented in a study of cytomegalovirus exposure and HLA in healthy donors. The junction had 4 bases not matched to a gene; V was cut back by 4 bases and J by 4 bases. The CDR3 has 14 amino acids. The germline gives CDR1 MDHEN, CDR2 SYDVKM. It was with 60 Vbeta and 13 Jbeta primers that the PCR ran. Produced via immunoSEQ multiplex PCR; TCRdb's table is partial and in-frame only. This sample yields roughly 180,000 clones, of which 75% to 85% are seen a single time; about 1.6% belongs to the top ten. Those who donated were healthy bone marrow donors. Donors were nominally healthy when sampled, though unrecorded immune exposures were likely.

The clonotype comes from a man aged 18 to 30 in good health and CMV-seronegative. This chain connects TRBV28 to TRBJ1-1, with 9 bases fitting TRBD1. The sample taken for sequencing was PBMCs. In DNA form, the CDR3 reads TGTGCCAGCAGTTGGGGGGACAGGGTCACTGAAGCTTTCTTT. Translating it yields CASSWGDRVTEAFF. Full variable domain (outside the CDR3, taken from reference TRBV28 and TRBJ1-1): DVKVTQSSRYLVKRTGEKVFLECVQDMDHENMFWYRQDPGLGLRLIYFSYDVKMKEKGDIPEGYSVSREKKERFSLILESASTNQTSMYLCASSWGDRVTEAFFGQGTRLTVV.